The present T cell receptor (beta chain) was sequenced within a study of blood T cell repertoires in COVID-19. Study context: Collection of acute and convalescent COVID-19 samples took place in the United States, Italy and Spain.

The data were produced by immunoSEQ multiplex PCR, yet TCRdb's version contains in-frame clones alone and is incomplete. The sample has around 31,000 clones, about 91% seen once. The CDR3 consists of 14 residues. Looked up from germline, CDR1 is MNHNS and CDR2 is SASEGT. The germline V and J ends were trimmed by 2 bases and 5 bases, with 12 bases remaining between them. The sample taken for sequencing was peripheral blood. The sequence came from an elderly man with acute or convalescent COVID-19. The chain links TRBV6-1 to TRBJ2-5; D call uncertain. This CDR3 is CASSEFGSEETQYF. DNA of the CDR3: TGTGCCAGCAGTGAATTTGGGTCGGAGGAGACCCAGTACTTC.